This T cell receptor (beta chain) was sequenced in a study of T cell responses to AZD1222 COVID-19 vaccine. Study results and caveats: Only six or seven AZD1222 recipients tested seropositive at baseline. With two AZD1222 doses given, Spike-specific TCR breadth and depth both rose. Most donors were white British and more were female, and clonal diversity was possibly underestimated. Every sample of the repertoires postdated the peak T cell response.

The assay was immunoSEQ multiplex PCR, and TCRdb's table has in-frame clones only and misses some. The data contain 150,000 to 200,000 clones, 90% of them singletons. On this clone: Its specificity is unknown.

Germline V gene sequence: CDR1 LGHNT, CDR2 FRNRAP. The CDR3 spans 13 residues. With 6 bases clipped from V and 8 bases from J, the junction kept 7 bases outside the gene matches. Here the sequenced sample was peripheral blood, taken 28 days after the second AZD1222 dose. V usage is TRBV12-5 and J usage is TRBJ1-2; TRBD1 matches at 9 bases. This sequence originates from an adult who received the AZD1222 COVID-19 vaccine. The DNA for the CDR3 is TGTGCTAGTGGGGCCACAGGGGGCCAGGGCTACACCTTC. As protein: CASGATGGQGYTF.